These 16 T cell receptor beta chains came from one sample sequenced in a study of blood T cell repertoires in COVID-19. Assay: immunoSEQ multiplex PCR; the TCRdb copy retains only in-frame clones and omits some. Among 200,000 to 250,000 clones listed, around 85% were seen once. The sample comprised peripheral blood. The origin of the receptors is a man between 60 and 75 years old with acute or convalescent COVID-19.

This chain uses TRBV3-1 (or the pseudogene TRBV3-2) with TRBJ2-7; no firm D call. Germline V gene data show CDR1 as LGHDT and CDR2 as YNNKEL (reference sequence). The length of the CDR3 is 14 residues. V was clipped by 0 bases and J by 3 bases, with 9 bases between them. CDR3 nucleotides: TGTGCCAGCAGCCAAGACTTGCAGATCTACGAGCAGTACTTC. It is translated as CASSQDLQIYEQYF.

The chain has TRBV5-1 and TRBJ2-5; 7 bases line up with TRBD1. With 0 bases clipped from V and 1 base from J, the junction kept 6 bases outside the gene matches. The CDR3 loop spans 16 amino acids. The germline V gene has CDR1 SGHRS and CDR2 YFSETQ. CDR3 nucleotide sequence: TGCGCCAGCAGCTTGGGTACGACAGGGCCCCAAGAGACCCAGTACTTC. Its translation: CASSLGTTGPQETQYF.

This chain joins TRBV6-5 and TRBJ2-7; TRBD1 aligns across 7 bases. Unmatched junction bases numbered 10, after V lost 6 bases and J lost 5 bases. Germline V CDR1 and CDR2: MNHEY, SVGAGI. CDR3 size: 14 residues. Written as DNA, the CDR3 is TGTGCCAGCAGGGTAGACAGGGAGCTTAACGAGCAGTACTTC. Residues: CASRVDRELNEQYF.

This clone appeared a few times. The gene calls are TRBV6-4 and TRBJ2-3; 7 nucleotides match TRBD2. CDR3 length: 12 amino acids. Germline CDR1 and CDR2: MRHNA and SNTAGT. J was trimmed by 5 bases and V by 6 bases; bases with no gene match: 2. The CDR3: CASSSSGDTQYF. CDR3 DNA: TGTGCCAGCAGCTCTAGCGGAGATACGCAGTATTTT.

This clone occurred once. The CDR3 protein is CASSERTGSGNTIYF. The CDR3 DNA reads TGTGCCAGCAGCGAGAGGACAGGGTCCGGAAACACCATATATTTT. This chain uses TRBV9 with TRBJ1-3, with 8 bases identical to TRBD1. The CDR3 runs 15 residues. The trim removed 3 bases at V and 4 bases at J, leaving 6 bases unmatched. CDR1 SGDLS and CDR2 YYNGEE come from the germline V gene.

V usage is TRBV6-5 and J usage is TRBJ2-2, with D uncertain. Looked up from germline, CDR1 is MNHEY and CDR2 is SVGAGI. The CDR3 spans 14 residues. V lost 5 bases and J lost 6, with 13 bases in between. This CDR3 is CASSSTRLPGELFF. The CDR3 bases are TGTGCCAGCAGTAGCACGAGACTCCCCGGGGAGCTGTTTTTT.

The V gene is TRBV6-5, the J gene TRBJ2-7; D may be TRBD1 (6 bases). Trimming shortened V by 0 bases and J by 4 bases, and 10 bases separated the two germline ends. This CDR3 is built from 14 residues. The V gene's germline CDR1 is MNHEY and CDR2 SVGAGI. The CDR3 DNA follows: TGTGCCAGCAGTTACTCGGACAGTGGGTACGAGCAGTACTTC. Its protein product is CASSYSDSGYEQYF.

The sample holds a few counts of this clone. This sequence joins TRBV7-9 and TRBJ2-7; TRBD2 matches at 9 bases. The germline gives CDR1 SEHNR, CDR2 FQNEAQ (reference sequence). The CDR3 covers 15 residues. V lost 0 bases to trimming and J lost 6 bases; unmatched junction nucleotides: 6. This chain's CDR3 is CASSLALAGMAEQYF. The CDR3 nucleotides are TGTGCCAGCAGCTTAGCGCTAGCGGGAATGGCCGAGCAGTACTTC.

This clone has only one observation. V usage is TRBV18 and J usage is TRBJ2-5; 10 bases fit TRBD1. Germline CDR1 is KGHSH and CDR2 is LQKENI. The CDR3 extends over 16 amino acids. V gave up 5 bases and J gave up 5 bases; unmatched junction bases: 11. The CDR3 nucleotides are TGTGCCAGCTCATCACTGACCGGGACAGGGGTTGAGACCCAGTACTTC. Its translation is CASSSLTGTGVETQYF.

The chain employs TRBV28 and TRBJ1-5, with 7 bases fitting TRBD1. V dropped 3 bases and J dropped 2; count of bases not matched to a gene: 4. CDR3 length: 15 amino acids. Per the germline V gene, CDR1 is MDHEN and CDR2 is SYDVKM. In nucleotides, the CDR3 is TGTGCCAGCAGTTTTTACGGACAGGGCAATCAGCCCCAGCATTTT. Encoded protein: CASSFYGQGNQPQHF.

This chain connects TRBV6-2 or TRBV6-3 to TRBJ1-2; D not certain. The CDR3 sequence is 14 residues long. V lost 1 base and J 1 base, leaving 7 bases between the germline ends. From germline, CDR1 is MNHEY and CDR2 SVGEGT. This CDR3 reads CASSYLVSNYGYTF. Written as DNA, the CDR3 is TGTGCCAGCAGTTACTTGGTCAGTAACTATGGCTACACCTTC.

In this sample, this clone turned up once. The chain is built from TRBV19 and TRBJ1-5, with D perhaps matching TRBD1 (5 bases). This CDR3 region has 13 residues. V was cut by 3 bases and J by 4 bases, with 7 bases left in between. Germline V gene lookup returns CDR1 LNHDA and CDR2 SQIVND (reference sequence). In DNA form, the CDR3 reads TGTGCCAGTAGTATGTCAGGGAATCAGCCCCAGCATTTT. Residues: CASSMSGNQPQHF.

This sequence joins TRBV7-2 and TRBJ2-7; perhaps TRBD1 as D (5 bases). Trimming pared 1 base from V and 4 bases from J, leaving 17 bases between. Per germline, CDR1 SGHTA and CDR2 FQGNSA. This CDR3 spans 16 amino acids. The chain's CDR3 is CASSLVGGRVQYEQYF. The CDR3 coding sequence is TGTGCCAGCAGCTTAGTTGGCGGCAGGGTTCAGTACGAGCAGTACTTC.

The chain combines TRBV15 with TRBJ2-2, with no clear D. The CDR3 is 15 amino acids. Germline V gives CDR1 LNHNV, CDR2 YYDKDF (reference sequence). Trimming cost V 0 bases and J 5 bases, with 10 bases left between them. The CDR3 coding sequence is TGTGCCACCAGCAGAGATCTGGCCCTTACCGGGGAGCTGTTTTTT. It yields the protein CATSRDLALTGELFF.

The chain couples TRBV9 to TRBJ2-2; TRBD1 matches 8 bases. This CDR3 is 16 amino acids long. From germline, CDR1 is SGDLS and CDR2 YYNGEE. Trimming took 2 bases from V and 2 from J; bases not matched to a gene: 5. The CDR3 loop is CASSVQGQGNTGELFF. CDR3 bases: TGTGCCAGCAGCGTTCAAGGACAGGGCAACACCGGGGAGCTGTTTTTT.

V and J are TRBV30 and TRBJ1-5; no definite D call. The CDR3 sequence is 14 residues long. CDR1 is GTSNPN and CDR2 is SVGIG in the germline V gene (reference sequence). Trimming left V 2 bases short and J 1 base short, with 9 bases between. This CDR3 is CAWSIHRSNQPQHF. CDR3 DNA sequence: TGTGCCTGGAGTATACACCGCAGCAATCAGCCCCAGCATTTT.